Each of the 28 T cell receptor beta chains below was sequenced from the same sample in a study of tumor and adjacent non-tumor tissue in lung cancer (dated by TCRdb to the late 2010s). The library was built by means of multiplex PCR. Sequencing relied on an Illumina HiSeq 2500. TCRbeta libraries were constructed through three rounds of nested PCR with primers (Table S4) according to protocols modified from ARM-PCR. Through fastp at Q25 and MiXCR, TCRdb rebuilt clones from the public reads, retaining in-frame beta chains. All rows with the same CDR3 protein become a single entry with the most common DNA and genes. For this sample there are tens of thousands of distinct CDR3 sequences; approximately 70% appear just once. Of the sample, around 16% is held by the ten largest clones. Bulk unsorted tissue served as the source for RNA extraction, and RNA quality was assessed using a NanoDrop ND-1000 and an Agilent 2100.

The sequencing input was lung tumor tissue. These receptors all stem from a man in his sixties with non-small cell lung cancer.

CDR3 nucleotides: TGTGCCAGCATCAACATTAGACAGGGAGAGTACGAGCAGTACTTC. It encodes CASINIRQGEYEQYF. The chain combines TRBV6-7 with TRBJ2-7; 7 positions agree with TRBD1. TRBV6-7 belongs to the ORF category, with a function that is uncertain. The V segment lost 7 bases and the J segment 4 bases; nucleotides outside the gene matches: 13. The CDR3 consists of 15 residues.

Details on this clonotype: A much larger clonotype is one base distant, so this may be a read error. The chain is built from TRBV20-1 and TRBJ2-6; D remains unclear. This CDR3 contains 12 residues. Germline V gene lookup returns CDR1 DFQATT and CDR2 SNEGSKA (reference sequence). The CDR3 nucleotides are TGCAGTGATAGAGCTGGGGCCAACGTCCTGACTTTC. Translation: CSDRAGANVLTF.

The V gene is TRBV28, the J gene TRBJ2-3; 11 positions agree with TRBD2. The CDR3 has 16 amino acids. CDR1 is MDHEN, CDR2 SYDVKM, per germline. V dropped 8 bases and J dropped 1; count of bases not matched to a gene: 8. In DNA form, the CDR3 reads TGTGCCAGCCGTAGGGTAGCGGGGGGGGGCACAGATACGCAGTATTTT. As protein: CASRRVAGGGTDTQYF.

The V and J genes are TRBV11-2 and TRBJ2-3; D not certain. The J call may be incorrect, as the DNA end agrees better with TRBJ1-5. There are 16 residues in the CDR3. Germline CDR1 and CDR2: SGHAT and FQNNGV. CDR3 nucleotides: TGTGCCAGCAGCCATAGCGGGAGGGCCTTTCAAGATACGCAGCATTTT. Amino acid sequence: CASSHSGRAFQDTQHF.

To note about this clonotype: One end of the junction fails to match germline, which may point to a read error. The chain joins TRBV6-5 to TRBJ1-6; possible D gene TRBD1, 5 bases. This CDR3 contains 14 residues. Germline CDR1 and CDR2: MNHEY and SVGAGI. The CDR3 region is CANSYRNGNSPFHF. The CDR3 DNA reads TGTGCCAACAGTTACAGGAATGGGAATTCACCCTTCCACTTT.

On this clonotype: This could be a read error, since a much larger clone is one nucleotide away. V usage is TRBV28 and J usage is TRBJ2-1; D not resolved. The CDR3 covers 13 residues. Germline V gives CDR1 MDHEN, CDR2 SYDVKM. CDR3 loop: CVSSLYVYNEQFF. The CDR3 region has the DNA TGTGTCAGCAGTCTCTATGTCTACAATGAGCAGTTCTTC.

The V and J genes are TRBV6-2 or TRBV6-3 and TRBJ2-1, with 8 bases aligning to TRBD2. The germline CDR1 and CDR2 sequences are MNHEY and SVGEGT. The trim removed 0 bases at V and 4 bases at J, leaving 17 bases unmatched. The CDR3 totals 20 residues. The CDR3 DNA sequence: TGTGCCAGCAGTTACTCGACGGTAGCGGGGAGACCTTCTTTTTACAATGAGCAGTTCTTC. Translating it yields CASSYSTVAGRPSFYNEQFF.

Remarks on this clonotype: The junction does not match germline at one end; this may be a read error. The rearrangement links TRBV11-3 to TRBJ2-1, with no clear D. There are 12 residues in the CDR3. CDR1 and CDR2 from the germline V gene are SGHNT and YENEEA. CDR3 nucleotides: TGTGCCGGCAGCATACCCAGCGATGGGCAGTTCTTC. Translated: CAGSIPSDGQFF.

Concerning this clonotype itself: The conserved phenylalanine or tryptophan is not found at the CDR3 terminus, so this likely reflects a read error. This chain joins TRBV20-1 and TRBJ2-4; 7 bases match TRBD1. The V and J ends lost 6 bases and 0 bases, in that order; junction bases with no gene match: 8. The CDR3 consists of 15 residues. Germline V gene sequence: CDR1 DFQATT, CDR2 SNEGSKA (reference sequence). This chain's CDR3 is CSAEPTGLAKNIQYL. DNA of the CDR3: TGCAGTGCCGAACCGACAGGGCTAGCCAAAAACATTCAGTACTTA.

This clonotype turned up a few times. The chain has TRBV2 and TRBJ2-3, with 7 nucleotides matching TRBD2. Losses at the gene ends were 4 bases for V and 0 bases for J; bases not matched to a gene: 10. The CDR3 is made up of 17 amino acids. From germline, CDR1 is SNHLY and CDR2 FYNNEI. CDR3 loop: CASSGSIGGLSTDTQYF. CDR3 DNA sequence: TGTGCCAGCAGTGGTTCCATCGGGGGGTTAAGCACAGATACGCAGTATTTT. The whole variable domain, remainder taken from reference TRBV2 and TRBJ2-3, is EPEVTQTPSHQVTQMGQEVILRCVPISNHLYFYWYRQILGQKVEFLVSFYNNEISEKSEIFDDQFSVERPDGSNFTLKIRSTKLEDSAMYFCASSGSIGGLSTDTQYFGPGTRLTVL.

The J gene is TRBJ2-7, the V gene TRBV12-3 or TRBV12-4, with D possibly called TRBD1 or TRBD2 (5 bases each). This CDR3 comprises 15 residues. Trimming took off 1 base at V and 3 bases at J, with 13 bases between the two ends. CDR3 nucleotide sequence: TGTGCCAGCAGTTTAGATGGGACGGGATTCTACGAGCAGTACTTC. It translates to CASSLDGTGFYEQYF.

As concerns this clonotype: Germline is not matched at one junction end, which may reflect a read error. The rearrangement uses TRBV29-1 and TRBJ2-1; the D is unclear. The germline gives CDR1 SQVTM, CDR2 ANQGSEA. This CDR3 region has 15 residues. The CDR3 sequence is CRVKGSHNSYIEQFF. As DNA, the CDR3 is TGCAGAGTTAAGGGTAGTCACAACTCCTACATTGAGCAGTTCTTC.

Turning to this clonotype: At one end, the junction sequence differs from germline, possibly due to a read error. The chain joins TRBV6-2 or TRBV6-3 to TRBJ2-1; D might be TRBD1 (5 bases). CDR3 length equals 14 residues. CDR1 is MNHEY and CDR2 is SVGEGT in the germline V gene. DNA of the CDR3: TGTGCCAGCAGTTACGTACAGGTGTCCAATGTGCAGCTCTTC. The encoded protein is CASSYVQVSNVQLF.

Worth noting for this clonotype: This clone may be a read error of a much larger clone one base away. V usage is TRBV28 and J usage is TRBJ2-7; weak D call: TRBD2 (5 bases). The CDR3 runs 17 residues. From germline, CDR1 is MDHEN and CDR2 SYDVKM. The ends were cut back, 10 bases at V and 0 bases at J, with 25 bases in the middle. The CDR3 protein is CATTEWGSEKPSYEQYF. For the CDR3, the DNA is TGTGCCACCACCGAGTGGGGTAGCGAGAAACCCTCCTACGAGCAGTACTTC.

The J gene is TRBJ2-1, the V gene TRBV12-3 or TRBV12-4; TRBD2 matches at 9 bases. The V gene end was trimmed by 9 bases and the J gene end by 4 bases; junction bases not matched to a gene: 13. This CDR3 is 16 amino acids long. This CDR3 reads CASGLAGVRRYNEQFF. CDR3 DNA: TGTGCCAGTGGATTAGCGGGGGTGCGGCGATACAATGAGCAGTTCTTC.

The V call is TRBV18, the J call TRBJ1-1; D remains unclear. Germline CDR1 is KGHSH and CDR2 is LQKENI. With 5 bases removed from V and 0 bases from J, the gap between germline ends came to 7 bases. CDR3 length: 13 residues. The CDR3 DNA reads as TGTGCCAGCTCAACGACTATGAACACTGAAGCTTTCTTT. As protein: CASSTTMNTEAFF. Filled out from reference TRBV18 and TRBJ1-1, the complete variable domain reads NAGVMQNPRHLVRRRGQEARLRCSPMKGHSHVYWYRQLPEEGLKFMVYLQKENIIDESGMPKERFSAEFPKEGPSILRIQQVVRGDSAAYFCASSTTMNTEAFFGQGTRLTVV.

This clonotype was counted only a few times. The J gene is TRBJ2-1, the V gene TRBV5-4; TRBD2 matches at 14 bases. The trim removed 4 bases at V and 10 bases at J, leaving 10 bases unmatched. Germline V CDR1 and CDR2: SGHNT, YYREEE (reference sequence). CDR3 length: 16 residues. CDR3 in amino acids: CASSGAGTSGRAEQFF. CDR3 coding DNA: TGTGCCAGCAGCGGAGCCGGGACTAGCGGGAGAGCGGAGCAGTTCTTC. The variable domain in full, with the rest retrieved from reference TRBV5-4 and TRBJ2-1, is ETGVTQSPTHLIKTRGQQVTLRCSSQSGHNTVSWYQQALGQGPQFIFQYYREEENGRGNFPPRFSGLQFPNYSSELNVNALELDDSALYLCASSGAGTSGRAEQFFGPGTRLTVL.

CDR3 region: CASSKHGDIEAFF. The CDR3 DNA is TGTGCCAGCAGTAAACATGGGGACATTGAAGCTTTCTTT. This chain joins TRBV12-3 or TRBV12-4 and TRBJ1-1, with D tentatively TRBD1 (6 bases). Trimming removed 5 bases at V and 7 bases at J, with 14 bases between. The CDR3 covers 13 residues.

Turning to this clonotype: One end of the junction is discordant with germline, which a read error may explain. The chain couples TRBV11-3 to TRBJ2-3; D is possibly TRBD1 (5 bases). The CDR3 runs to 16 residues. Germline CDR1 and CDR2: SGHNT and YENEEA. CDR3 loop: CVSSLGVGARTDTQYF. Written as DNA, the CDR3 is TGTGTCAGCAGCCTAGGGGTAGGGGCTCGCACAGATACGCAGTATTTT.

Comments on this clonotype: One end of the junction does not line up with germline, which may come from a read error. The V gene is TRBV6-6, the J gene TRBJ2-7; possible D gene TRBD2, 5 bases. This CDR3 comprises 14 residues. Germline CDR1 reads MNHNY; CDR2 reads SVGAGI (reference sequence). The CDR3 nucleotides read TGTGCCAGCAGTTACCCAACGGACTCCTACGAGAAGTACTTC. This translates into CASSYPTDSYEKYF.

Worth noting for this clonotype: Just one base apart from a much larger clone, this may be a read error. This chain links TRBV5-4 with TRBJ2-5; 11 bases map to TRBD2. CDR1 is SGHNT, CDR2 YYREEE, per germline (reference sequence). The CDR3 is 15 residues long. The CDR3 protein is CTSSSLAGVQETQYF. CDR3 nucleotide sequence: TGTACCAGCAGCTCACTAGCGGGAGTACAAGAGACCCAGTACTTC.

The rearrangement joins TRBV7-3 to TRBJ2-2; weak D call: TRBD2 (6 bases). The V end was cut by 5 bases, the J end by 3 bases, with 19 bases between. Germline CDR1 SGHTA, CDR2 FQGTGA. There are 17 residues in the CDR3. Here the CDR3 DNA reads TGTGCCAGCAGCCCCCTGCCGGGAGAATCGGACACCGGGGAGCTGTTTTTT. Amino acids: CASSPLPGESDTGELFF.

CDR3 bases: TGTGCCAGCAGCGTCGTACAGGGGACTCAAACCGGGGAGCTGTTTTTT. It is translated as CASSVVQGTQTGELFF. V gene TRBV7-8 combines with J gene TRBJ2-2, with a tentative D call TRBD1 (7 bases). Per germline, CDR1 SGHVS and CDR2 FQNEAQ. V was trimmed by 5 bases and J by 5 bases, leaving 18 bases between them. The CDR3 spans 16 residues. Full variable domain (remainder filled in from reference TRBV7-8 and TRBJ2-2): GAGVSQSPRYKVAKRGQDVALRCDPISGHVSLFWYQQALGQGPEFLTYFQNEAQLDKSGLPSDRFFAERPEGSVSTLKIQRTQQEDSAVYLCASSVVQGTQTGELFFGEGSRLTVL.

For this clonotype: One junction end disagrees with the germline gene, perhaps due to a read error. J is TRBJ1-1 and V is TRBV4-1; D gene unclear. Germline lookup yields CDR1 MGHRA and CDR2 YSYEKL. The CDR3 runs 14 residues. The CDR3 here is CASSPSALKTEAFF. DNA of the CDR3: TGCGCCAGCAGCCCTTCAGCCCTGAAGACTGAAGCTTTCTTT.

This clonotype was recorded many times. Just one base apart from a much larger clone, this may be a read error. The chain combines TRBV29-1 with TRBJ2-7, with 10 bases aligning to TRBD1. Germline lookup yields CDR1 SQVTM and CDR2 ANQGSEA. This CDR3 spans 13 amino acids. CDR3 residues: CGTPGQGSHEQYF. Written as DNA, the CDR3 is TGCGGCACCCCGGGACAGGGGAGCCACGAGCAGTACTTC.

Concerning this clonotype: At one of its ends the junction is not consistent with the germline gene, which may arise from a read error. The V call is TRBV5-1, the J call TRBJ2-1, with 10 positions matching TRBD1. Germline CDR1 and CDR2: SGHRS and YFSETQ. The CDR3 is 13 amino acids. This CDR3 reads CAGSPGQGYEQFF. The CDR3, as DNA: TGCGCCGGCAGCCCGGGACAGGGGTATGAGCAGTTCTTC.

Of note for this clonotype: This may stem from a read error, because a much larger clone lies one nucleotide away. Written as DNA, the CDR3 is TGCGCCAGCAGCCAAGATCCGGGTTTGAAGACCATATATTTT. Protein: CASSQDPGLKTIYF. The V gene is TRBV4-1, the J gene TRBJ1-3; no clear D gene. The CDR3 is 14 amino acids. The germline V gene encodes CDR1 MGHRA and CDR2 YSYEKL. Deletions cut 0 bases from V and 10 bases from J, with 13 bases between.

The chain carries TRBV29-1 and TRBJ2-1; the D gene is possibly TRBD2 (5 bases). Per germline, CDR1 SQVTM and CDR2 ANQGSEA. V shed 3 bases and J shed 3 bases, with 18 bases lying between them. This CDR3 spans 16 amino acids. Written as DNA, the CDR3 is TGCAGCGTTGAGGGAGTCCCCTATCGGGACTACAATGAGCAGTTCTTC. Translated: CSVEGVPYRDYNEQFF.